The TCR beta chain described here comes from a study of CD8+ T cells in alopecia areata (dated by TCRdb to the late 2010s). With respect to the entire study: Treated patients were enrolled in an open-label pilot trial of oral tofacitinib at 5 to 10 mg twice daily for moderate-to-severe alopecia areata. Tofacitinib was administered for 6 to 18 months, and 6 months of follow-up off drug were then conducted to assess delayed response and recurrence. For the treated patients, the SALT score, which quantifies what percentage of scalp surface area is affected, served as the measure of disease severity. To study T cell clonal expansion in alopecia areata, the researchers applied high-throughput TCRbeta sequencing to both the C3H/HeJ mouse model and human patients. In humans, TCRbeta sequencing was performed on scalp tissue and on sorted CD4+ and CD8+ peripheral blood T cells from healthy controls and from patients with patchy or totalis/universalis alopecia areata. Biopsies were taken from tofacitinib-treated patients at baseline and at 4 and 24 weeks of treatment, and a later scalp biopsy was taken in several of the tofacitinib-treated patients. Scalp clonality was compared across normal scalp (n=4), patchy alopecia areata scalp (n=8), and alopecia totalis/universalis scalp (n=8). RNA was obtained with the PAXgene miRNA kit for fixed scalp, the miRNeasy kit for PBMCs, and the RNeasy kit for mouse skin. TCRbeta CDR3 regions were amplified by immunoSEQ multiplex PCR using 35 Vbeta forward and 13 Jbeta reverse primers. General study outcomes and caveats: Unlike mouse skin, where gammadelta T cells dominate, normal human skin contains resident alphabeta T cells that get sequenced too, which complicates analysis of the scalp TCR repertoire. Compared with mice, TCR sequences shared between patients were less clear, possibly partly because of HLA diversity across the patient population. Compared with normal scalp, lesional scalp, particularly in alopecia totalis/universalis, had higher clonality and more expanded CD8+ clones, which suggests antigenic drive. During tofacitinib treatment, many expanded lesional clones remained in scalp and blood, and this persistence may partly explain relapse after treatment is stopped. Scalp clonality and the number of expanded CD8+ clones among the top 100 scalp clones were significantly decreased by tofacitinib. Because the treated cohort was small and had only one nonresponder, larger studies are needed to examine links between baseline CD8+ expansion and response.

Sample time point, as interpreted from the label and publication: about four weeks on oral tofacitinib. In light of the paper, this sample's treatment or condition label describes: oral pan-JAK inhibitor, 5-10 mg twice daily. From alopecia areata patients, peripheral blood was collected along with lesional scalp punch biopsies. PBMCs were isolated by density centrifugation and stained for CD3, CD4 and CD8, after which CD4+ and CD8+ T cells were sorted on a FACSAria. About this clone itself: The antigen this receptor binds is unknown. No per-base quality is available; no much larger clone lies one base away.

The library came from the immunoSEQ multiplex PCR assay. RNA was extracted from all samples and reverse transcribed into cDNA as template for TCR sequencing. First-strand cDNA was synthesized using SuperScript III with a 2:1 mix of oligo-dT and random hexamers. A synthetic immune receptor repertoire was used to measure amplification bias, and any remaining bias was corrected computationally. As for how the authors treated the data: Raw reads were preprocessed to remove errors, and CDR3 was defined by IMGT conventions from the conserved cysteine to phenylalanine. To get clonality, Shannon entropy was normalized by log2 of the number of productive unique TCRs and the result was subtracted from 1. Whether each scalp clone was CD4 or CD8 was inferred by checking scalp TCRbeta sequences against the CD4 and CD8 repertoires from sorted blood. The source is immuneACCESS, and TCRdb retained only in-frame sequences with V and J called. Part of the clones is not carried over; for the studies checked, unresolved V genes explain less than half of this, and the remainder is unexplained. The V and J calls and clone size are taken from that table; D and trimming were inferred from the DNA. This sample gives about 190,000 clones in total; approximately 60% of them show up just once. The ten largest clonotypes hold less than 0.8% of the sample.

Sample: CD4+ T cells sorted from blood, taken at week 4, from a patient treated with tofacitinib. This sequence originates from a human donor with alopecia areata.

The nucleotide sequence is TGTGCCAGCAGCTTAGGAAGGGGGCGGCCTGAAGCTTTCTTT. It encodes CASSLGRGRPEAFF. The sequence is built from TRBV7-2 and TRBJ1-1, and 7 junction bases match TRBD1. For this chain, trimming is 1 base at the V end and 6 bases at the J end, and the number of junction bases without a gene match is 5. CDR1 and CDR2 are drawn from the germline V gene: SGHTA, FQGNSA. The CDR3, cysteine through phenylalanine, is 14 amino acids long. Only the CDR3 region is kept as DNA, spanning 42 bases read in frame from base 1. The variable domain in full, with residues beyond the CDR3 obtained from the reference TRBV7-2 and TRBJ1-1 genes, is GAGVSQSPSNKVTEKGKDVELRCDPISGHTALYWYRQSLGQGLEFLIYFQGNSAPDKSGLPSDRFSAERTGGSVSTLTIQRTQQEDSAVYLCASSLGRGRPEAFFGQGTRLTVV.